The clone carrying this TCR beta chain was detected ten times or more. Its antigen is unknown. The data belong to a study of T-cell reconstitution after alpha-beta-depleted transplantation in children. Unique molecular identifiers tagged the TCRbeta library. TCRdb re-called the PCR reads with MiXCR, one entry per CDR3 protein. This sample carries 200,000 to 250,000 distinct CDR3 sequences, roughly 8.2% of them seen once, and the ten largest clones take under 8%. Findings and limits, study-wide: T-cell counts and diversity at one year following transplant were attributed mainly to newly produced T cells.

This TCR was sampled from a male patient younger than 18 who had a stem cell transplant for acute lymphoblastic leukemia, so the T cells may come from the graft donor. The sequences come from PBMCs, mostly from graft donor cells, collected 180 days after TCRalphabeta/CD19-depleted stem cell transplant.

The CDR3 DNA sequence: TGTGCCAGCTCACGGGAAAACACCATATATTTT. As protein: CASSRENTIYF. The chain is built from TRBV18 and TRBJ1-3; no firm D call. V was shortened by 4 bases and J by 6 bases, with 4 bases between the two germline ends. CDR3 size: 11 residues. The germline gives CDR1 KGHSH, CDR2 LQKENI.